Listed below are T cell receptor beta chains from one sample, sequenced in a study of identical twins. TCRdb recomputed calls from the 5' RACE reads with MiXCR, one row per CDR3 protein. Of 500,000 to 600,000 distinct CDR3 sequences listed, 20% to 25% are singletons. The data also belong to a second study, concerning T cells expressing NK-cell markers.

The material sequenced was CD4+ T cells sorted from blood. The receptors come from a woman aged 18-30 years in good health. Both conserved end residues are part of each CDR3. D genes are given only for firm matches. Expanded clones are given a class, and other clones once, few, many or no size at all.

D: TRBD1; size: few; V: TRBV24-1; J: TRBJ2-5; DNA: TGTGCCACCAGTGATGCCGGGACAGGGGGAGGTACCCAGTACTTC; CDR3: CATSDAGTGGGTQYF
D: TRBD1; size: NA; V: TRBV7-9; J: TRBJ2-7; DNA: TGTGCCAGCAGCCAACCGGGACAGGGGTCCTACGAGCAGTACTTC; CDR3: CASSQPGQGSYEQYF
D: NA; size: NA; V: TRBV3-1; J: TRBJ2-7; DNA: TGTGCCAGCAGCCAAGTATGGGGGGCCCTCCTCTCCTACGAGCAGTACTTC; CDR3: CASSQVWGALLSYEQYF
D: NA; size: few; V: TRBV5-5; J: TRBJ2-7; DNA: TGTGCCAGCAGCATTACTACCTACGAGCAGTACTTC; CDR3: CASSITTYEQYF
D: NA; size: many; V: TRBV5-1; J: TRBJ2-5; DNA: TGCGCCAGCAGCTTGGTCCCAGGCCAAGAGACCCAGTACTTC; CDR3: CASSLVPGQETQYF
D: NA; size: many; V: TRBV4-3; J: TRBJ2-1; DNA: TGCGCCAGCAGCCAAGATTTTACGGCGTATGAGCAGTTCTTC; CDR3: CASSQDFTAYEQFF
D: TRBD2; size: few; V: TRBV3-1; J: TRBJ2-5; DNA: TGTGCCAGCAGCCAAGATCGAGCAGCGGGGATAGAGACCCAGTACTTC; CDR3: CASSQDRAAGIETQYF
D: NA; size: NA; V: TRBV12-3/TRBV12-4; J: TRBJ2-5; DNA: TGTGCCAGCAGGCGAAATAGGGAGACCCAGTACTTC; CDR3: CASRRNRETQYF
D: TRBD2; size: NA; V: TRBV20-1; J: TRBJ2-5; DNA: TGCAGTGCTAGAGTACTAGCGGGAGGAGGTGAGACCCAGTACTTC; CDR3: CSARVLAGGGETQYF
D: NA; size: NA; V: TRBV7-2; J: TRBJ2-2; DNA: TGTGCCAGCAGCTTTTTCTGGGTGGCGACCGGGGAGCTGTTTTTT; CDR3: CASSFFWVATGELFF
D: TRBD1; size: NA; V: TRBV20-1; J: TRBJ2-6; DNA: TGCAGTGCTAGGGGGACAGGTCTAGGGGGGGCCAACGTCCTGACTTTC; CDR3: CSARGTGLGGANVLTF
D: TRBD1; size: many; V: TRBV6-1; J: TRBJ2-3; DNA: TGTGCCAGCCGGACAGGGGGAGTCGATACGCAGTATTTT; CDR3: CASRTGGVDTQYF
D: TRBD2; size: few; V: TRBV4-3; J: TRBJ2-7; DNA: TGCGCCAGCAGCCAAGATGGCGGCGGGAGAACCTACGAGCAGTACTTC; CDR3: CASSQDGGGRTYEQYF
D: NA; size: NA; V: TRBV6-2/TRBV6-3; J: TRBJ1-2; DNA: TGTGCCAGCAGCACACCTCGTGGGCGGTATGGCTACACCTTC; CDR3: CASSTPRGRYGYTF
D: TRBD2; size: NA; V: TRBV7-2; J: TRBJ2-7; DNA: TGTGCCAGCACCCATCTCCCCGGGACTAGCGGTTCCTACGAGCAGTACTTC; CDR3: CASTHLPGTSGSYEQYF
D: TRBD1; size: NA; V: TRBV6-1; J: TRBJ1-5; DNA: TGTGCCAGCAGCCCACGACAGGGGAATCAGCCCCAGCATTTT; CDR3: CASSPRQGNQPQHF
D: NA; size: few; V: TRBV15; J: TRBJ2-1; DNA: TGTGCCACCAGCAGGGAATTTTATACCTACAATGAGCAGTTCTTC; CDR3: CATSREFYTYNEQFF
D: TRBD2; size: few; V: TRBV20-1; J: TRBJ2-1; DNA: TGCAGTGCTGGTCGGACTAGCGGGAGGGACGGTGAGCAGTTCTTC; CDR3: CSAGRTSGRDGEQFF
D: NA; size: NA; V: TRBV11-1; J: TRBJ1-5; DNA: TGTGCCAGCAGCTTATATACAGGTCCCGAGTTATCTAGCAATCAGCCCCAGCATTTT; CDR3: CASSLYTGPELSSNQPQHF
D: NA; size: few; V: TRBV25-1; J: TRBJ2-2; DNA: TGTGCCAGCAGACTTCACACCGGGGAGCTGTTTTTT; CDR3: CASRLHTGELFF
D: NA; size: NA; V: TRBV20-1; J: TRBJ2-7; DNA: TGCAGTGCAACACTGAGCTCCTACGAGCAGTACTTC; CDR3: CSATLSSYEQYF
D: NA; size: NA; V: TRBV6-1; J: TRBJ1-1; DNA: TGTGCCAGCAGACTAACAGGACCTAACACTGAAGCTTTCTTT; CDR3: CASRLTGPNTEAFF
D: NA; size: few; V: TRBV5-1; J: TRBJ2-5; DNA: TGCGCCATCCTCTATCACAGGAAAGAGACCCAGTACTTC; CDR3: CAILYHRKETQYF
D: NA; size: NA; V: TRBV6-1; J: TRBJ2-7; DNA: TGTGCCAGCACCTTGGGACTGGCCTACGAGCAGTACTTC; CDR3: CASTLGLAYEQYF
D: NA; size: few; V: TRBV5-1; J: TRBJ2-3; DNA: TGCGCCAGCAGCTTAAACTTCCTTGCCACAGATACGCAGTATTTT; CDR3: CASSLNFLATDTQYF
D: TRBD1; size: NA; V: TRBV4-3; J: TRBJ2-3; DNA: TGCGCCAGCAGCGGGACAGGGTGGACAGATACGCAGTATTTT; CDR3: CASSGTGWTDTQYF
D: NA; size: NA; V: TRBV20-1; J: TRBJ2-3; DNA: TGCAGCTCTAAGGGGCGGGGCAATACAGATACGCAGTATTTT; CDR3: CSSKGRGNTDTQYF
D: NA; size: few; V: TRBV10-1; J: TRBJ2-7; DNA: TGCGCCAGCAGTGACTCGGGCAACCCCTACGAGCAGTACTTC; CDR3: CASSDSGNPYEQYF
D: TRBD1; size: few; V: TRBV12-3/TRBV12-4; J: TRBJ1-6; DNA: TGTGCCAGCAGTTCCGGACAGGAGAATTCACCCCTCCACTTT; CDR3: CASSSGQENSPLHF
D: NA; size: few; V: TRBV5-6; J: TRBJ1-6; DNA: TGTGCCAGCTGTTTCGGGACGGCGGGACCTTCACCCCTCCACTTT; CDR3: CASCFGTAGPSPLHF
D: NA; size: many; V: TRBV20-1; J: TRBJ1-1; DNA: TGCAGTGCTAGTCCGCACCAGATGAACACTGAAGCTTTCTTT; CDR3: CSASPHQMNTEAFF
D: NA; size: few; V: TRBV24-1; J: TRBJ2-1; DNA: TGTGCCACCAGTGCCACCACCGGGGGCTTCTCCTACAATGAGCAGTTCTTC; CDR3: CATSATTGGFSYNEQFF
D: TRBD2; size: NA; V: TRBV5-5; J: TRBJ2-5; DNA: TGTGCCAGCAGCCAGGGGGCGGGACTAGCGGAAGAGACCCAGTACTTC; CDR3: CASSQGAGLAEETQYF
D: NA; size: few; V: TRBV20-1; J: TRBJ2-1; DNA: TGCAGTGCTAGTAGGCTCCCCGGGGAGCAGTTCTTC; CDR3: CSASRLPGEQFF
D: NA; size: many; V: TRBV11-2; J: TRBJ2-5; DNA: TGTGCCAGCGAAAATATCGACGGCCACCAAGAGACCCAGTACTTC; CDR3: CASENIDGHQETQYF
D: NA; size: NA; V: TRBV5-1; J: TRBJ1-4; DNA: TGCGCCAGCAGAGGTCCACAGCTTAATGAAAAACTGTTTTTT; CDR3: CASRGPQLNEKLFF
D: NA; size: NA; V: TRBV12-3/TRBV12-4; J: TRBJ1-6; DNA: TGTGCCAGCAGCCTAAAGGTGGAATCACCCCTCCACTTT; CDR3: CASSLKVESPLHF
D: TRBD2; size: NA; V: TRBV10-3; J: TRBJ2-1; DNA: TGTGCCATCAAAGGTTGGCCAGGGAGGGACAATGAGCAGTTCTTC; CDR3: CAIKGWPGRDNEQFF